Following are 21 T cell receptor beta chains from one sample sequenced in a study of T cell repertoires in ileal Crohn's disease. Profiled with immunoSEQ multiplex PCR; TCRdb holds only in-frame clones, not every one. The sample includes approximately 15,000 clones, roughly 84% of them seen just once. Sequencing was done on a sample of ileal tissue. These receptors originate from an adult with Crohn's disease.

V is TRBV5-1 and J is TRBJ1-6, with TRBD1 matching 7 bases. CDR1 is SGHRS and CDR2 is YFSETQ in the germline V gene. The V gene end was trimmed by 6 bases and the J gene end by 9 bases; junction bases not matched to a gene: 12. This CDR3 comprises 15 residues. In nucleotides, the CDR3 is TGCGCCAGCACTAATAGGACAGGACGAGGTTCACCCCTCCACTTT. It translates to CASTNRTGRGSPLHF.

CDR3 residues: CASSLVSGGPAKNIQYF. The CDR3 DNA is TGTGCCAGCAGCTTAGTCTCGGGGGGCCCTGCCAAAAACATTCAGTACTTC. The chain joins TRBV7-6 to TRBJ2-4; D might be TRBD2 (7 bases). The CDR3 has 17 amino acids. Trimming removed 1 base at V and 1 base at J, with 14 bases between. Germline CDR1 SGHVS, CDR2 FNYEAQ.

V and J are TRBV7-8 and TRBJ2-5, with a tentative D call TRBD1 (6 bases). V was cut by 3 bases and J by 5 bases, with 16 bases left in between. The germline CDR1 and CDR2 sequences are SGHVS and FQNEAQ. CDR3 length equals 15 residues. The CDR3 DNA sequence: TGTGCCAGCAGCTTTACAGGGAGAGTGCGGGAGACCCAGTACTTC. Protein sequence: CASSFTGRVRETQYF.

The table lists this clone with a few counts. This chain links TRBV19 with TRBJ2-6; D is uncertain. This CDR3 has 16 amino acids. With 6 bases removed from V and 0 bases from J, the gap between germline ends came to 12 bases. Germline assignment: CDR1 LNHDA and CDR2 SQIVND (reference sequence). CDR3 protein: CASRESLSSGANVLTF. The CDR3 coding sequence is TGTGCCAGTAGGGAGAGCTTGAGCTCTGGGGCCAACGTCCTGACTTTC.

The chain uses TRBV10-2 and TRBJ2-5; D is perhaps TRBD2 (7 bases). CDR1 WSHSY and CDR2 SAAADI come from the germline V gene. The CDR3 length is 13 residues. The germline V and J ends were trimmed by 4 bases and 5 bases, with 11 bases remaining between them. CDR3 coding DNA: TGCGCCAGCAGTGGGGGGGGCGGGGAGACCCAGTACTTC. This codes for CASSGGGGETQYF.

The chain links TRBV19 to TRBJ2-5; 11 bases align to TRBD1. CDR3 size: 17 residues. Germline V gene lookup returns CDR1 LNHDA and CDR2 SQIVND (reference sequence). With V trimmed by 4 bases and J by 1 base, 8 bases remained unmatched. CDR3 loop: CASSTTPGTGGQETQYF. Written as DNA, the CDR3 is TGTGCCAGTAGTACTACACCTGGGACAGGGGGCCAAGAGACCCAGTACTTC.

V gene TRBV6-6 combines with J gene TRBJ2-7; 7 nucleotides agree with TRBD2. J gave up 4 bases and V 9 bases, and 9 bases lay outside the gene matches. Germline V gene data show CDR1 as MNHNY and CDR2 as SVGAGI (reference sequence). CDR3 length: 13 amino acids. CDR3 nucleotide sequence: TGTGCCAGTAAACCGTGGGGGGGATACGAGCAGTACTTC. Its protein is CASKPWGGYEQYF.

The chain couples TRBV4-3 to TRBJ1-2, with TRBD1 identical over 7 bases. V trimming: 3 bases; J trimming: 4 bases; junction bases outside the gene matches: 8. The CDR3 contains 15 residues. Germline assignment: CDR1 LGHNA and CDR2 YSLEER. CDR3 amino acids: CASSHHRGGSYGYTF. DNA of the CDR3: TGCGCCAGCAGCCACCACAGGGGTGGTAGCTATGGCTACACCTTC.

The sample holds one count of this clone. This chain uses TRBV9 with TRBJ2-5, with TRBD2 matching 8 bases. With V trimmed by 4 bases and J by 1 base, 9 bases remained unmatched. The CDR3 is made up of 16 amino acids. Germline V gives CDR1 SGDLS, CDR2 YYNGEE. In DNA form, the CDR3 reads TGTGCCAGCAGCCCCCGGGTAGCGGGGCTCCAAGAGACCCAGTACTTC. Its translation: CASSPRVAGLQETQYF. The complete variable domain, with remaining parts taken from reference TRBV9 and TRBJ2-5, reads DSGVTQTPKHLITATGQRVTLRCSPRSGDLSVYWYQQSLDQGLQFLIQYYNGEERAKGNILERFSAQQFPDLHSELNLSSLELGDSALYFCASSPRVAGLQETQYFGPGTRLLVL.

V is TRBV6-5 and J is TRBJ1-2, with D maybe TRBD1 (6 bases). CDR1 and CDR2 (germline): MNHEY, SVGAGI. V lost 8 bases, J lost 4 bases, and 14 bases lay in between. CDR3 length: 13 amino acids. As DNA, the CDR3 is TGTGCCAGCCGCCGGGGGGCCTCCTATGGCTACACCTTC. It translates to CASRRGASYGYTF.

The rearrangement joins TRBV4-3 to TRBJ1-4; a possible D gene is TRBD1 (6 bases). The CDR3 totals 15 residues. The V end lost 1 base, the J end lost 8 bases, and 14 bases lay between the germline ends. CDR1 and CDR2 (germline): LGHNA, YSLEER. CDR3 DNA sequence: TGCGCCAGCAGCCAAGTACTGGGACAAAAGGAAAAACTGTTTTTT. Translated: CASSQVLGQKEKLFF.

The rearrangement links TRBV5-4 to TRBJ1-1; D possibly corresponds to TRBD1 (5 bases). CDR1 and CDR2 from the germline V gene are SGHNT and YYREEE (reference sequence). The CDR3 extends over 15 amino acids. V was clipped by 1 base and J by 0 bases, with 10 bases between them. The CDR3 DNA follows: TGTGCCAGCAGCTTGCCCGGGACTATGAACACTGAAGCTTTCTTT. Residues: CASSLPGTMNTEAFF.

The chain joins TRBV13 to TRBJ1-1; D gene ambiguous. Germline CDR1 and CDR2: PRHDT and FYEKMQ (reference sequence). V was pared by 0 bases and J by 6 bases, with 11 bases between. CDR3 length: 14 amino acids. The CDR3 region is CASSLGQSFPEAFF. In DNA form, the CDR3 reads TGTGCCAGCAGCTTAGGACAGTCGTTCCCTGAAGCTTTCTTT.

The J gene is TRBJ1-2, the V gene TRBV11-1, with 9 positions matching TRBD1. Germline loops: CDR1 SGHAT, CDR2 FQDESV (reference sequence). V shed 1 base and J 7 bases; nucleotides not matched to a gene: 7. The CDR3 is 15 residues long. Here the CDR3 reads CASSLEAQGAVGYTF. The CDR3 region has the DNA TGTGCCAGCAGCTTAGAGGCACAGGGGGCTGTTGGCTACACCTTC.

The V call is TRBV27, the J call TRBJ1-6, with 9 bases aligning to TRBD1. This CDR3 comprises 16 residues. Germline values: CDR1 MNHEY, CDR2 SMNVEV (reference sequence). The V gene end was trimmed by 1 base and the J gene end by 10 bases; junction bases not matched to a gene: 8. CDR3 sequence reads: CASSLWGQGGRSPLHF. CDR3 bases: TGTGCCAGCAGTTTATGGGGACAGGGTGGGAGGTCACCCCTCCACTTT.

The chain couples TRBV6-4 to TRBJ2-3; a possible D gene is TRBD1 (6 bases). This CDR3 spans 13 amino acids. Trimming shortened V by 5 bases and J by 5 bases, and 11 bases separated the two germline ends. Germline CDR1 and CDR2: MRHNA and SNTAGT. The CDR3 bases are TGTGCCAGCAGTATGGGGGCCGGAGATACGCAGTATTTT. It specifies CASSMGAGDTQYF.

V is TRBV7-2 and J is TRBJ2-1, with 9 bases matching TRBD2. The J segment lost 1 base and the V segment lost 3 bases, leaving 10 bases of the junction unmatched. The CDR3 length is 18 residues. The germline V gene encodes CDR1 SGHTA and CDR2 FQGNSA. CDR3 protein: CASSFKRERGASYNEQFF. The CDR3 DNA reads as TGTGCCAGCAGCTTCAAAAGGGAGCGGGGGGCTTCCTACAATGAGCAGTTCTTC.

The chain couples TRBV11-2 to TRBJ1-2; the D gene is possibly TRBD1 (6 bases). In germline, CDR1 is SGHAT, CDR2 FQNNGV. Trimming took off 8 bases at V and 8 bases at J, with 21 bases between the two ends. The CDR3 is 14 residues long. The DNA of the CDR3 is TGTGCCAGCGCCGGCGGGGCGGGGGCGCGGGGCTACACCTTC. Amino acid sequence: CASAGGAGARGYTF. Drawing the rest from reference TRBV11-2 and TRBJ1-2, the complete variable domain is EAGVAQSPRYKIIEKRQSVAFWCNPISGHATLYWYQQILGQGPKLLIQFQNNGVVDDSQLPKDRFSAERLKGVDSTLKIQPAKLEDSAVYLCASAGGAGARGYTFGSGTRLTVV.

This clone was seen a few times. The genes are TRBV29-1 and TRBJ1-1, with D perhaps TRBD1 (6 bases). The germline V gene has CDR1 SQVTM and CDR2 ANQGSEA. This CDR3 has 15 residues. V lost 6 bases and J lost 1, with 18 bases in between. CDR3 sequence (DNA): TGCAGCGTCACCCCCAGGGGAGTTGGGAACACTGAAGCTTTCTTT. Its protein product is CSVTPRGVGNTEAFF.

The CDR3 loop reads CASSDSFRGVGRPQHF. CDR3 DNA sequence: TGTGCCAGCAGTGATAGCTTCCGGGGGGTTGGTCGGCCCCAGCATTTT. The chain links TRBV6-1 to TRBJ1-5, with D perhaps TRBD1 (5 bases). V lost 3 bases to trimming and J lost 9 bases, with 21 bases between them. From germline, CDR1 is MNHNS and CDR2 SASEGT. The CDR3 runs 16 residues.

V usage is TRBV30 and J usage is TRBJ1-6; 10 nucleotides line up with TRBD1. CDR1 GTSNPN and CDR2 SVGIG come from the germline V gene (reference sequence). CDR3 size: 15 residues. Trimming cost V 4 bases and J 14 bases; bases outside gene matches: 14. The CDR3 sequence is CAWMRTGTGDRSLHF. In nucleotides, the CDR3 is TGTGCCTGGATGAGAACCGGGACAGGGGATCGATCCCTCCACTTT.